This T cell receptor beta chain was sequenced for a study of T cell responses to AZD1222 COVID-19 vaccine. Whole-study results and caveats: Two AZD1222 administrations were followed by greater Spike-specific TCR breadth and depth. Spike was spanned by vaccine-associated CD4 TCRs, which were dominant at 160-218 and 743-854.

With regard to this clone: Its cognate antigen is unknown.

CDR3 length equals 16 residues. Germline CDR1 is MNHEY and CDR2 is SMNVEV (reference sequence). The V end lost 5 bases, the J end lost 0 bases, and 11 bases lay between the germline ends. Some clones are missing from TCRdb's copy, which holds only in-frame ones; the method was immunoSEQ multiplex PCR. The table records some 170,000 clones, 90% of them present only once. This specimen consisted of peripheral blood, obtained 28 days after the second dose of the MenACWY control vaccine. This sequence originates from an adult who received the MenACWY meningococcal vaccine as a control. The rearrangement joins TRBV27 to TRBJ1-6, with D unclear. CDR3 residues: CASSLLITSYNSPLHF. The CDR3 nucleotides read TGTGCCAGCAGTCTCCTCATTACCTCCTATAATTCACCCCTCCACTTT.